This T cell receptor (beta chain) was observed in a study of technical replicates of blood from a handful of donors. This clone was seen a single time. V dropped 4 bases and J dropped 1 base, with 7 bases sitting between them. The CDR3 is made up of 14 amino acids. In germline, CDR1 is WNHNN, CDR2 SYGVQD (reference sequence). Clones were read by immunoSEQ multiplex PCR, and TCRdb kept only the in-frame ones, dropping some. The table has tens of thousands of clones, 85% to 95% seen once. Specimen: T cells isolated from PBMCs. The sequence derives from a human donor in good health. This chain links TRBV10-1 with TRBJ2-2, with unresolved D. The CDR3 loop reads CASSVQVNTGELFF. The CDR3, as DNA: TGCGCCAGCAGTGTCCAGGTGAACACCGGGGAGCTGTTTTTT.